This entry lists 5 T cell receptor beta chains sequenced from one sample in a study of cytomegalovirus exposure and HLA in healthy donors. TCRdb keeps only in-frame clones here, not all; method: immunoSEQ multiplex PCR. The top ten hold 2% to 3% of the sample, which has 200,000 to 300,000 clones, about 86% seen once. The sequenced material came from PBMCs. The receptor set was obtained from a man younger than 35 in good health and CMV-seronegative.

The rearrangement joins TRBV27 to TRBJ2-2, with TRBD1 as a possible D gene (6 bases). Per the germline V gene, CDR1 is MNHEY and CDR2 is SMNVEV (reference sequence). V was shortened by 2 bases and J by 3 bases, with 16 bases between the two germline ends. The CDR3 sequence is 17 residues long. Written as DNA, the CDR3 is TGTGCCAGCAGTTTAAAGGGTACAGGGATTTACACCGGGGAGCTGTTTTTT. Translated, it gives CASSLKGTGIYTGELFF.

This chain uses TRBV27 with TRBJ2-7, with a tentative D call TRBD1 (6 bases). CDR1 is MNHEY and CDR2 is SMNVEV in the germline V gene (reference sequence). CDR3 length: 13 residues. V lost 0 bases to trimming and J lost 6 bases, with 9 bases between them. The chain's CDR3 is CASSLSAGAEQYF. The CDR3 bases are TGTGCCAGCAGTTTATCGGCAGGGGCCGAGCAGTACTTC.

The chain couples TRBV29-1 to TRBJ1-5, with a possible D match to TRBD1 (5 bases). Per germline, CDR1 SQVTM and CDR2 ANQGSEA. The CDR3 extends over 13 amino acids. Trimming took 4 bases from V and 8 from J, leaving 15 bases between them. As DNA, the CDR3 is TGCAGCGTTGGGCGGGACGGAGGGGAGCCCCAGCATTTT. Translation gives CSVGRDGGEPQHF.

The CDR3 loop reads CASRGDGDQPQHF. In nucleotides, the CDR3 is TGTGCCAGCAGGGGAGACGGGGATCAGCCCCAGCATTTT. The J gene is TRBJ1-5, the V gene TRBV2; D gene ambiguous. Germline-derived CDR1 and CDR2 are SNHLY and FYNNEI. V was clipped by 6 bases and J by 5 bases, with 11 bases between them. This CDR3 is 13 amino acids long.

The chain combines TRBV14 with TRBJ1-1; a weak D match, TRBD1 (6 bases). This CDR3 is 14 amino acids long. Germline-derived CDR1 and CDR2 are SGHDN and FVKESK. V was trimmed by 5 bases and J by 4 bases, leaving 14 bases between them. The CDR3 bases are TGTGCCAGCAGCTTCAGGGGATTTGGCACTGAAGCTTTCTTT. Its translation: CASSFRGFGTEAFF.